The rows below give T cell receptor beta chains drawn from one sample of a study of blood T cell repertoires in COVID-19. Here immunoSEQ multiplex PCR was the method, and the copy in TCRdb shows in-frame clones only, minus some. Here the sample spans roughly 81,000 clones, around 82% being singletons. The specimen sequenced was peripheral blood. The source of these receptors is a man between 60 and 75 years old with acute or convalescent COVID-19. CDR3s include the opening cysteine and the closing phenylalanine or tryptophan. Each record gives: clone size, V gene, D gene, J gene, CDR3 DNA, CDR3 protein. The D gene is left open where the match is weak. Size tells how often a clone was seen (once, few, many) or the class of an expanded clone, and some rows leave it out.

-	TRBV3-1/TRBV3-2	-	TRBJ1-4	TGTGCCAGCACCGCCGGGGAGCCCCGCAGGGAAAAACTGTTTTTT	CASTAGEPRREKLFF
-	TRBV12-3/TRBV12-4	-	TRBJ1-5	TGTGCCAGCAGCGGGGGAGGTCAGCCCCAGCATTTT	CASSGGGQPQHF
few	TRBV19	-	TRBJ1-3	TGTGCCAGTAGTATGGGGCACAGGGACATTGGAAACACCATATATTTT	CASSMGHRDIGNTIYF
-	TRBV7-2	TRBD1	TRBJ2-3	TGTGCCAGCAGTCCGGGACAGGGTTGGACAGATACGCAGTATTTT	CASSPGQGWTDTQYF
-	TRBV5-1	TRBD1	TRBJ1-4	TGCGCCAGCAGCTGGAACGGACAGGGTGGTAATGAAAAACTGTTTTTT	CASSWNGQGGNEKLFF
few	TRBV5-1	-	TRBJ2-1	TGCGCCAGCAGCTGGGGAGATGACGGTCGTGAGCAGTTCTTC	CASSWGDDGREQFF
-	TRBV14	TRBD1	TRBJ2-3	TGTGCCAGCAGTAGACAGGGTTGGCCAGATACGCAGTATTTT	CASSRQGWPDTQYF
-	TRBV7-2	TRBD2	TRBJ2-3	TGTGCCAGCAGCCCCCCCCCTAGCGGGGGGACGGCAGATACGCAGTATTTT	CASSPPPSGGTADTQYF
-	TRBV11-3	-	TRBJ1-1	TGTGCCAGCAGCGTTCGACAGCAAAGAGAAGCTTTCTTT	CASSVRQQREAFF
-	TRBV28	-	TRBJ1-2	TGTGCCAGCACCCCGCTGGGGCAGGAAAACTATGGCTACACCTTC	CASTPLGQENYGYTF
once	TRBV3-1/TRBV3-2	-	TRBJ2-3	TGTGCCAGCAGCCCTAATGGGGGGGGCGAGCCCTCAGATACGCAGTATTTT	CASSPNGGGEPSDTQYF
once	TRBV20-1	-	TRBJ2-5	TGCAGTGCTAGTAAGCTAGCCCTACAAGAGACCCAGTACTTC	CSASKLALQETQYF
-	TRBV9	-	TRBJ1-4	TGTGCCAGCAGCGAGACCCGGGAAGGAAGACTGTTTTTT	CASSETREGRLFF
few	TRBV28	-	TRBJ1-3	TGTGCCAGCAATGGGGGGGCCTTTCAGGCCATATATTTT	CASNGGAFQAIYF
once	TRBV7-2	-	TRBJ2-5	TGTGCCAGCAGCCATGGGGGGGCCCGGGAGACCCAGTACTTC	CASSHGGARETQYF
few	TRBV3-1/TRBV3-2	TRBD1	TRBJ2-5	TGTGCCAGCAGCCTCCGCTTGCAGGGGGAAGAGACCCAGTACTTC	CASSLRLQGEETQYF
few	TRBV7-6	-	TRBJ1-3	TGTGCCAGCAGTATAGGAGCCCTTTTAGGAAACACCATATATTTT	CASSIGALLGNTIYF
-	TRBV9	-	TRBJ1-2	TGTGCCAGCAGCGTAGATCTAGGGGTTGACTATGGCTACACCTTC	CASSVDLGVDYGYTF
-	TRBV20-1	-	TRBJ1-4	TGCAGTGCTAGTACGGGGTCAACTAATGAAAAACTGTTTTTT	CSASTGSTNEKLFF
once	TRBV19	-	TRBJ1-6	TGTGCCAGTAGCCGGGACACTGATTCACCCCTCCACTTT	CASSRDTDSPLHF
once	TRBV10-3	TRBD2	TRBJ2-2	TGTGCCATCAGCCCGGGACTAGCGGGAGCGGGGCGCACCGGGGAGCTGTTTTTT	CAISPGLAGAGRTGELFF
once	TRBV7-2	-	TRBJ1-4	TGTGCCAGCAGCTGGGGGGGGAACGGAAGGGAAAAACTGTTTTTT	CASSWGGNGREKLFF
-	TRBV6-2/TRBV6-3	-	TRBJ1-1	TGTGCCAGCAGTGCCGGACAGAACACTGAAGCTTTCTTT	CASSAGQNTEAFF
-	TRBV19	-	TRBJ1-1	TGTGCCAGTAGCACTAACAGGGACACTGAAGCTTTCTTT	CASSTNRDTEAFF
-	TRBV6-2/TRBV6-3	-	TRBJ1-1	TGTGCCAGCAGCTTACCCGGGACTATGAACACTGAAGCTTTCTTT	CASSLPGTMNTEAFF
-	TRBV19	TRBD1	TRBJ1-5	TGTGCCAGTAGTCCCCGGGGACAGGGGAACAATCAGCCCCAGCATTTT	CASSPRGQGNNQPQHF
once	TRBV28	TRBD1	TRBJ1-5	TGTGCCAGCAATCCCGGAGGGGGCGGACAGCCCCAGCATTTT	CASNPGGGGQPQHF
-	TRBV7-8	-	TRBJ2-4	TGTGCCAGCAGCTTAAGAGACACCCGTGGAAAAAACATTCAGTACTTC	CASSLRDTRGKNIQYF
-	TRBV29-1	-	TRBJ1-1	TGCAGCGTAATATCTCTCGGGGGGAACACTGAAGCTTTCTTT	CSVISLGGNTEAFF
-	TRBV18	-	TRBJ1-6	TGTGCCAGCTCACCATATATAGGAGGGGGGGATTCACCCCTCCACTTT	CASSPYIGGGDSPLHF
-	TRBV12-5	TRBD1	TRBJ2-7	TGTGCTAGTGGTCCGGGACAGTATAGTGGCTCCTACGAGCAGTACTTC	CASGPGQYSGSYEQYF
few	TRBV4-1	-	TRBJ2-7	TGCGCCAGCAGCCAAGAGGGCACAACGGGGGAGCAGTACTTC	CASSQEGTTGEQYF
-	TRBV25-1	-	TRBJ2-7	TGTGCCAGCAAGGAGGGGGCGAGGTACGAGCAGTACTTC	CASKEGARYEQYF
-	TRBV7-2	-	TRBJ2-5	TGTGCCAGCAGCACCGGGGGTAGCGAGGAGACCCAGTACTTC	CASSTGGSEETQYF
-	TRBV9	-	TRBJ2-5	TGTGCCAGCAGCGTAGAAGGGGGGGCAATCGCGGAGACCCAGTACTTC	CASSVEGGAIAETQYF
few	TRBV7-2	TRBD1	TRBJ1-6	TGTGCCAGCAAGACAGGGAGCTCCTATAATTCACCCCTCCACTTT	CASKTGSSYNSPLHF
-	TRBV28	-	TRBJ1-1	TGTGCCAGCAGTTTAGTTACGGGATACACTGAAGCTTTCTTT	CASSLVTGYTEAFF